The present T cell receptor beta chain was sequenced within a study of cytomegalovirus exposure and HLA in healthy donors. Study-wide findings and caveats: CMV serostatus was the only immune exposure information that was available. It emerged from a later analysis that several of the most significant clusters appeared to be linked to common viral pathogens. Rare TCR sequences predominated, though certain public TCRs were found in many donors.

Trimming at V came to 6 bases and at J to 4 bases, leaving 2 bases not matched to a gene. The CDR3 loop spans 14 amino acids. Germline V gene data show CDR1 as MNHNY and CDR2 as SVGAGI (reference sequence). 60 Vbeta and 13 Jbeta primers were used in PCR. Here immunoSEQ multiplex PCR was the method, and the copy in TCRdb shows in-frame clones only, minus some. The data hold 85,000 to 100,000 clones, with 69% observed a single time. In the case of this clone: What it binds is not known.

Donors consisted of healthy bone marrow donors. The sequence was obtained from a man over 45 in good health and CMV-seronegative. The V and J genes are TRBV6-6 and TRBJ1-6; 8 bases are shared with TRBD1. The sequencing sample was made of PBMCs. The CDR3 here is CASRTGAYNSPLHF. The CDR3 DNA follows: TGTGCCAGCAGGACAGGGGCTTATAATTCACCCCTCCACTTT.